What follows is one TCR beta chain and its context. The antigen is unknown. The entry originates in a study of T cell repertoires in cytomegalovirus infection. Germline V gives CDR1 MNHEY, CDR2 SVGEGT. V was trimmed by 7 bases and J by 5 bases, leaving 14 bases between them. The CDR3 runs 13 residues. TCRdb re-called the reads through MiXCR, storing one row per CDR3 protein. Of roughly 310,000 distinct CDR3 sequences detected, almost 30% appear once; the ten largest clones hold around 20%. The sample in question was cultured PBMCs, obtained from culture after CMV antigen stimulation. This TCR was recovered from a human donor in good health (CMV status not recorded). Some clones in this sample may be carry-over from other donors' samples. The chain joins TRBV6-2 or TRBV6-3 to TRBJ1-1, with D maybe TRBD1 (6 bases). CDR3 protein: CASTRGGSTEAFF. The CDR3 coding sequence is TGTGCCAGCACCCGAGGGGGAAGTACTGAAGCTTTCTTT.